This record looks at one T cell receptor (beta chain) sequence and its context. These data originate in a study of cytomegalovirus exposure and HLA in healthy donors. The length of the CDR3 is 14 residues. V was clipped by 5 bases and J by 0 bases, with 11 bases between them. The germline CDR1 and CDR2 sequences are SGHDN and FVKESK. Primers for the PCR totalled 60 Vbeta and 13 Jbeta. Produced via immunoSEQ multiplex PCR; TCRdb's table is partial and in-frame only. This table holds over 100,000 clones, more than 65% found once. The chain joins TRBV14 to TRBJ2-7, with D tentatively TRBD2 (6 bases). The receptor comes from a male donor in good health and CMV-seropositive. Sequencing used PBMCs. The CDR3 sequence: CASSFGGSSYEQYF. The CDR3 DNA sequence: TGTGCCAGCAGCTTCGGAGGGAGCTCCTACGAGCAGTACTTC.